What follows are 19 T cell receptor beta chains derived from one specimen sequenced in a study of T-cell memory formation after mild COVID-19. TCRdb used MiXCR to reprocess the 5' RACE reads, holding one entry per CDR3 protein. This sample yields some 120,000 distinct CDR3 sequences, of which over 15% are seen a single time; approximately 5% belongs to the top ten. The source material was PBMCs or a T cell subset sorted from them (not recorded which). The receptors were sampled from a man aged 18 to 30 who had mild COVID-19 (a few samples of this study predate the infection). Cell type and time point are not known.

Only a few counts were recorded for this clonotype. The V and J genes are TRBV6-1 and TRBJ2-7, with D perhaps matching TRBD1 (6 bases). This CDR3 is 12 amino acids long. V lost 6 bases and J 2 bases, leaving 8 bases between the germline ends. CDR1 is MNHNS, CDR2 SASEGT, per germline. The DNA for the CDR3 is TGTGCCAGCAGCCAGGGGACCTACGAGCAGTACTTC. It translates to CASSQGTYEQYF.

The chain has TRBV6-2 or TRBV6-3 and TRBJ1-4, with D possibly being TRBD1 (5 bases). With 5 bases removed from V and 5 bases from J, the gap between germline ends came to 15 bases. CDR3 size: 15 residues. Germline V gives CDR1 MNHEY, CDR2 SVGEGT. The CDR3 DNA follows: TGTGCCAGCAGTGACCCCCGGGACGGAAATGAAAAACTGTTTTTT. Translating it yields CASSDPRDGNEKLFF.

V and J are TRBV7-2 and TRBJ2-1, with D maybe TRBD1 (5 bases). The V end lost 5 bases, the J end lost 12 bases, and 11 bases lay between the germline ends. Germline assignment: CDR1 SGHTA and CDR2 FQGNSA. The CDR3 sequence is 11 residues long. CDR3 DNA sequence: TGTGCCAGCAGCCTCCGACAGAGGCAGTTCTTC. Amino acid sequence: CASSLRQRQFF.

This clonotype has only a few counts. The V call is TRBV29-1, the J call TRBJ2-3; 9 positions agree with TRBD1. Per the germline V gene, CDR1 is SQVTM and CDR2 is ANQGSEA. J gave up 3 bases and V 6 bases, and 7 bases lay outside the gene matches. The CDR3 spans 14 residues. The CDR3 loop reads CSVATGGATDTQYF. The CDR3 DNA follows: TGCAGCGTAGCAACAGGGGGCGCAACAGATACGCAGTATTTT.

The genes are TRBV5-1 and TRBJ1-1; D gene uncertain. In germline, CDR1 is SGHRS, CDR2 YFSETQ. The CDR3 is 15 residues long. V dropped 0 bases and J dropped 1 base, with 10 bases sitting between them. The CDR3 reads CASSLGGGPNTEAFF. CDR3 DNA: TGCGCCAGCAGCTTGGGTGGCGGACCGAACACTGAAGCTTTCTTT.

The V gene is TRBV20-1, the J gene TRBJ1-4; possible D gene TRBD1, 5 bases. The CDR3 extends over 13 amino acids. Germline values: CDR1 DFQATT, CDR2 SNEGSKA (reference sequence). V lost 1 base to trimming and J lost 13 bases, with 16 bases between them. The CDR3 loop is CSARASSAGGLFF. CDR3 nucleotide sequence: TGCAGTGCTAGAGCTTCTTCAGCGGGGGGACTGTTTTTT.

The chain links TRBV4-2 to TRBJ2-3, with a tentative D call TRBD2 (6 bases). V shed 4 bases and J shed 0 bases, with 14 bases lying between them. The CDR3 contains 16 residues. Germline CDR1 is LGHNA and CDR2 is YNFKEQ. The DNA for the CDR3 is TGTGCCAGCAGCCGGGAGGCTAGCGTAAGCACAGATACGCAGTATTTT. Its translation: CASSREASVSTDTQYF.

This clonotype was seen a handful of times. V usage is TRBV6-5 and J usage is TRBJ2-7, with 7 nucleotides matching TRBD1. Per the germline V gene, CDR1 is MNHEY and CDR2 is SVGAGI. This CDR3 comprises 13 residues. V was pared by 6 bases and J by 6 bases, with 8 bases of the junction left unmatched. CDR3 residues: CASRETGSAEQYV. The DNA of the CDR3 is TGTGCCAGCAGGGAGACAGGGTCTGCCGAGCAGTACGTC.

This chain links TRBV5-1 with TRBJ2-1; 12 bases fit TRBD2. This CDR3 is 15 amino acids long. Looked up from germline, CDR1 is SGHRS and CDR2 is YFSETQ. The trim removed 6 bases at V and 9 bases at J, leaving 10 bases unmatched. In DNA form, the CDR3 reads TGCGCCAGCATCCGGACTAGCGGGGCTGCAGGTGAGCAGTTCTTC. Amino acids: CASIRTSGAAGEQFF. Complete variable domain (other parts from reference TRBV5-1 and TRBJ2-1): KAGVTQTPRYLIKTRGQQVTLSCSPISGHRSVSWYQQTPGQGLQFLFEYFSETQRNKGNFPGRFSGRQFSNSRSEMNVSTLELGDSALYLCASIRTSGAAGEQFFGPGTRLTVL.

The rearrangement uses TRBV5-1 and TRBJ1-1; 12 bases are a match to TRBD1. CDR1 is SGHRS and CDR2 is YFSETQ in the germline V gene. V was clipped by 4 bases and J by 7 bases; unmatched bases: 5. The CDR3 has 14 residues. CDR3 nucleotide sequence: TGCGCCAGCAGCGTTGGGACAGGGGGCGATGAAGCTTTCTTT. Protein product: CASSVGTGGDEAFF. Complete variable domain (other parts from reference TRBV5-1 and TRBJ1-1): KAGVTQTPRYLIKTRGQQVTLSCSPISGHRSVSWYQQTPGQGLQFLFEYFSETQRNKGNFPGRFSGRQFSNSRSEMNVSTLELGDSALYLCASSVGTGGDEAFFGQGTRLTVV.

This chain uses TRBV11-2 with TRBJ1-6; 8 bases line up with TRBD1. The CDR3 sequence is 15 residues long. V was clipped by 0 bases and J by 10 bases; unmatched bases: 5. CDR1 is SGHAT and CDR2 is FQNNGV in the germline V gene. The CDR3, as DNA: TGTGCCAGCAGCTTAGATCGGACAGGGAACTCACCCCTCCACTTT. Residues: CASSLDRTGNSPLHF.

This clonotype was picked up a small number of times. The V gene is TRBV5-6, the J gene TRBJ1-1; a weak D match, TRBD1 (5 bases). The V and J ends lost 5 bases and 4 bases respectively, with 12 bases between them. The CDR3 loop spans 13 amino acids. The germline gives CDR1 SGHDT, CDR2 YYEEEE. CDR3 bases: TGTGCCAGCAGTCGGGACTCAGGCACTGAAGCTTTCTTT. Protein product: CASSRDSGTEAFF.

This clonotype has ten or more counts. The chain carries TRBV4-2 and TRBJ2-3; D not resolved. The CDR3 sequence is 11 residues long. Trimming pared 3 bases from V and 4 bases from J, leaving 2 bases between. The germline V gene encodes CDR1 LGHNA and CDR2 YNFKEQ. CDR3 sequence: CASSHADTQYF. The CDR3 DNA reads as TGTGCCAGCAGCCACGCAGATACGCAGTATTTT.

This clonotype was counted between two and nine times. The chain uses TRBV11-2 and TRBJ1-6; TRBD1 aligns across 9 bases. V was pared by 3 bases and J by 7 bases, with 4 bases of the junction left unmatched. Germline V gene data show CDR1 as SGHAT and CDR2 as FQNNGV. The length of the CDR3 is 15 residues. Here the CDR3 DNA reads TGTGCCAGCAGCTTCCGGACAGGGGAGAATTCACCCCTCCACTTT. Translated: CASSFRTGENSPLHF.

The chain couples TRBV20-1 to TRBJ2-3; no reliable D call. The V end was cut by 3 bases, the J end by 5 bases, with 9 bases between. The CDR3 totals 12 residues. Germline-derived CDR1 and CDR2 are DFQATT and SNEGSKA (reference sequence). CDR3 in DNA: TGCAGTGCTAGCGGGTTGGGAGATACGCAGTATTTT. It is translated as CSASGLGDTQYF.

This sequence joins TRBV4-2 and TRBJ1-5; D remains ambiguous. The CDR3 is made up of 11 amino acids. In germline, CDR1 is LGHNA, CDR2 YNFKEQ. Trimming took 5 bases from V and 5 from J, leaving 4 bases between them. CDR3 bases: TGTGCCAGCAGCAGTCATCAGCCCCAGCATTTT. Translating gives CASSSHQPQHF.

This clonotype was detected only a few times. The V gene is TRBV7-8, the J gene TRBJ1-5, with 10 bases identical to TRBD1. Germline assignment: CDR1 SGHVS and CDR2 FQNEAQ. J gave up 9 bases and V 4 bases, and 6 bases lay outside the gene matches. This CDR3 is built from 14 residues. CDR3 amino acids: CASSSDRGSGPQHF. The CDR3 nucleotides are TGTGCCAGCAGCTCGGACAGGGGGTCGGGGCCCCAGCATTTT. The full variable domain, in which reference TRBV7-8 and TRBJ1-5 provide the parts outside the CDR3, is GAGVSQSPRYKVAKRGQDVALRCDPISGHVSLFWYQQALGQGPEFLTYFQNEAQLDKSGLPSDRFFAERPEGSVSTLKIQRTQQEDSAVYLCASSSDRGSGPQHFGDGTRLSIL.

This clonotype was counted between two and nine times. The chain recombines TRBV19 with TRBJ1-3, with no clear D. V lost 8 bases, J lost 3 bases, and 11 bases lay in between. The V gene's germline CDR1 is LNHDA and CDR2 SQIVND (reference sequence). This CDR3 has 13 residues. CDR3 sequence: CASAGMDGNTIYF. CDR3 nucleotide sequence: TGTGCCAGTGCGGGGATGGATGGAAACACCATATATTTT.

This clonotype was observed a few times. The rearrangement links TRBV18 to TRBJ2-3; the match to TRBD1 covers 7 bases. This CDR3 has 14 residues. After removal of 4 bases from V and 6 bases from J, the junction contained 7 bases not matched to a gene. Germline assignment: CDR1 KGHSH and CDR2 LQKENI. The CDR3 coding sequence is TGTGCCAGCTCACGGGGGACAGCGGTCGATACGCAGTATTTT. Protein product: CASSRGTAVDTQYF.